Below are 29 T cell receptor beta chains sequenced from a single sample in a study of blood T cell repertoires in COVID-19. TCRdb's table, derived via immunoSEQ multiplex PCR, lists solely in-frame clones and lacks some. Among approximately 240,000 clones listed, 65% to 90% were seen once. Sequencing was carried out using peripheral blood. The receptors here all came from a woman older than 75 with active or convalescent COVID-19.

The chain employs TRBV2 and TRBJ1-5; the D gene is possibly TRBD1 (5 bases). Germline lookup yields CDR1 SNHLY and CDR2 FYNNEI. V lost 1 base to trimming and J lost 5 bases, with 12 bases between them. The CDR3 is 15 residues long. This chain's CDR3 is CASSEVQGGDQPQHF. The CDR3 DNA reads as TGTGCCAGCAGTGAAGTCCAGGGAGGTGATCAGCCCCAGCATTTT.

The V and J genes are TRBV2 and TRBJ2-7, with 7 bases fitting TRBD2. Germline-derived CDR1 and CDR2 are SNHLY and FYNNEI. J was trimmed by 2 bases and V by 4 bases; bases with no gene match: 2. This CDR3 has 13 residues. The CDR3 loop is CASSVGGAYEQYF. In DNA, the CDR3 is TGTGCCAGCAGTGTGGGGGGGGCCTACGAGCAGTACTTC.

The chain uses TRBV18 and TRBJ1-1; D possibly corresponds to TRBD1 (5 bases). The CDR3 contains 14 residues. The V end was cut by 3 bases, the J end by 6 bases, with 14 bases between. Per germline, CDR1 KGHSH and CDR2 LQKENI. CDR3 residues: CASSPAGARAEAFF. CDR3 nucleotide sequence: TGTGCCAGCTCACCTGCTGGGGCCCGTGCTGAAGCTTTCTTT.

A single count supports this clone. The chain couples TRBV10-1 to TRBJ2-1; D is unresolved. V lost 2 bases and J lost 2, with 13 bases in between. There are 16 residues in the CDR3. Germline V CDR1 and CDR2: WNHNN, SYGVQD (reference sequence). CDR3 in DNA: TGCGCCAGCAGTGAGGCGGCCCTCCTGACCTACAATGAGCAGTTCTTC. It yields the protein CASSEAALLTYNEQFF.

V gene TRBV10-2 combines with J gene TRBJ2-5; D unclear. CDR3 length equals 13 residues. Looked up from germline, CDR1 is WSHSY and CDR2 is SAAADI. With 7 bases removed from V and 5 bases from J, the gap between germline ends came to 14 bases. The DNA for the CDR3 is TGCGCCAGCACCAAACAGAAGACGGAGACCCAGTACTTC. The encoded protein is CASTKQKTETQYF.

The CDR3 loop is CASSRLPTDTQYF. In DNA, the CDR3 is TGTGCCAGCAGTCGACTACCCACAGATACGCAGTATTTT. The rearrangement links TRBV7-6 to TRBJ2-3; D perhaps matches TRBD2 (5 bases). The CDR3 is 13 amino acids. CDR1 is SGHVS, CDR2 FNYEAQ, per germline. Trimming took off 6 bases at V and 2 bases at J, with 9 bases between the two ends.

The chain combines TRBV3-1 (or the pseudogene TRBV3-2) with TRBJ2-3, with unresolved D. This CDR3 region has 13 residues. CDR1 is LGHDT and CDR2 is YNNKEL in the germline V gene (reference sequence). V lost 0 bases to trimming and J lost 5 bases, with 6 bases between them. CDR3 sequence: CASSQDIVDTQYF. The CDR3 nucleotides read TGTGCCAGCAGCCAAGACATAGTAGATACGCAGTATTTT.

CDR3 loop: CASSYSSTGSYNEQFF. CDR3 DNA: TGTGCCAGCAGTTACTCGAGTACGGGCTCCTACAATGAGCAGTTCTTC. The chain couples TRBV6-5 to TRBJ2-1; D remains ambiguous. Trimming took off 0 bases at V and 0 bases at J, with 9 bases between the two ends. There are 16 residues in the CDR3. Germline CDR1 and CDR2: MNHEY and SVGAGI.

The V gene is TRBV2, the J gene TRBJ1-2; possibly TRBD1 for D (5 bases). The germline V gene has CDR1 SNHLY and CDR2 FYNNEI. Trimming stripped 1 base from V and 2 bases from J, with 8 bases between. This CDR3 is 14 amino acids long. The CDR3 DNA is TGTGCCAGCAGTGAAGTAGGGGCAAACTATGGCTACACCTTC. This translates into CASSEVGANYGYTF.

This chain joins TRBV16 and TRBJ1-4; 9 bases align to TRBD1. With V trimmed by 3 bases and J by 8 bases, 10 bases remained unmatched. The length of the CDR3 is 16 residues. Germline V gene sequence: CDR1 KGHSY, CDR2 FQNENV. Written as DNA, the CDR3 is TGTGCCAGCAGCCAGATCCGGGGACAGGGCGCCGAAAAACTGTTTTTT. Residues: CASSQIRGQGAEKLFF.

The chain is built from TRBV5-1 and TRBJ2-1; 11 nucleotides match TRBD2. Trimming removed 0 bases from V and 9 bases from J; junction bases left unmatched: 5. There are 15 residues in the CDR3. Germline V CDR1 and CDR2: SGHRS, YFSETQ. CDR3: CASSLGLAGGGEQFF. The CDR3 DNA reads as TGCGCCAGCAGCTTGGGCCTAGCGGGAGGAGGTGAGCAGTTCTTC.

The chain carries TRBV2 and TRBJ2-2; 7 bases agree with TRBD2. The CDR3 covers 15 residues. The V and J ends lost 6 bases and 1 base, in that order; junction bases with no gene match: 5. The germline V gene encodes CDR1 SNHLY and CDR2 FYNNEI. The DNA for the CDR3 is TGTGCCAGCAGGGAACGGGGGGTGAACACCGGGGAGCTGTTTTTT. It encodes CASRERGVNTGELFF.

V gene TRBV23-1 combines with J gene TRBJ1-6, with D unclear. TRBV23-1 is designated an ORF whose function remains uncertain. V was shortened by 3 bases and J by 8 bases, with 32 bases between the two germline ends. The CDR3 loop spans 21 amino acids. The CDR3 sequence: CASSQPGGYPTKTSHHSPLHF. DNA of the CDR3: TGCGCCAGCAGTCAGCCTGGCGGTTATCCAACTAAAACATCACACCATTCACCCCTCCACTTT.

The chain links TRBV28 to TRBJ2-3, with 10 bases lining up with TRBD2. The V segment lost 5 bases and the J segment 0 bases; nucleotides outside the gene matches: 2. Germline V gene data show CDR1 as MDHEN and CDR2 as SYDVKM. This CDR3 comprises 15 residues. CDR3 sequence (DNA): TGTGCCAGCAGTCTAGCGGGAGAAAGCACAGATACGCAGTATTTT. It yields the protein CASSLAGESTDTQYF.

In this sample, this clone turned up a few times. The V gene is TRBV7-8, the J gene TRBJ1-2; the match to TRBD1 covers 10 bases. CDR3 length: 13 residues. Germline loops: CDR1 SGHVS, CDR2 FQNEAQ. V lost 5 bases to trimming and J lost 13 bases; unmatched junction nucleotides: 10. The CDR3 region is CASSTRTGGVSTF. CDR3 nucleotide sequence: TGTGCCAGCAGCACTCGGACAGGGGGAGTTAGCACCTTC.

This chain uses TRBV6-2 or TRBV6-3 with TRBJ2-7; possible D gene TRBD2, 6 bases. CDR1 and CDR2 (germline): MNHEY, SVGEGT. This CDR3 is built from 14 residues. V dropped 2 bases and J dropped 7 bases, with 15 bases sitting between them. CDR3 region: CASSYTGTWDEQYF. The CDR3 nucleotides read TGTGCCAGCAGTTACACCGGGACTTGGGATGAGCAGTACTTC.

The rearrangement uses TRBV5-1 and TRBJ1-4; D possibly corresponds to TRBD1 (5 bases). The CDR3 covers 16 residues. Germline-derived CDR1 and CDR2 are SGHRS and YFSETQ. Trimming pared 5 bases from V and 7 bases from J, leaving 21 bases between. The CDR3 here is CASSVGTKTGSEKLFF. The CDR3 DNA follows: TGCGCCAGCAGTGTCGGGACGAAAACCGGGAGTGAAAAACTGTTTTTT.

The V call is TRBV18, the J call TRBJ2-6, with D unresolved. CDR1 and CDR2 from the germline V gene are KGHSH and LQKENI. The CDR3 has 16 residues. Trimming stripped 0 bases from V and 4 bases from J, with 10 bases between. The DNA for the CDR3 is TGTGCCAGCTCACCACCGCCAGGCAGAGGGGCCAACGTCCTGACTTTC. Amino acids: CASSPPPGRGANVLTF.

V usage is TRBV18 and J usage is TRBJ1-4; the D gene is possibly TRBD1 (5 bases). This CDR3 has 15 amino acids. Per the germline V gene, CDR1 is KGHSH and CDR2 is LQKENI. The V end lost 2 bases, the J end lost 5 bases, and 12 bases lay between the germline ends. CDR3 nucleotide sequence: TGTGCCAGCTCACCAGGAGCAGGGCTAAATGAAAAACTGTTTTTT. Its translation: CASSPGAGLNEKLFF.

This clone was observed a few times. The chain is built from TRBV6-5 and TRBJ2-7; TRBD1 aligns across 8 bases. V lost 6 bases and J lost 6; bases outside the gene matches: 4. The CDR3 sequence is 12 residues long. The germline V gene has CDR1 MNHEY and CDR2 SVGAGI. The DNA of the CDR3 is TGTGCCAGCAGGGACAGGGTGGGCGAGCAGTACTTC. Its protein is CASRDRVGEQYF.

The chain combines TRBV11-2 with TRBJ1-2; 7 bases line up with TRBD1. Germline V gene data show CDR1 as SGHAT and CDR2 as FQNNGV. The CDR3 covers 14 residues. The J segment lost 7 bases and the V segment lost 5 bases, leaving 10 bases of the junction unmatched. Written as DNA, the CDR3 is TGTGCCAGCAGCCTCGACAGGGCGGCTTCTGGCTACACCTTC. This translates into CASSLDRAASGYTF.

CDR3 DNA: TGTGCCAGCAGCACCGGACAGGGGACTGGAAACACCATATATTTT. Translated, it gives CASSTGQGTGNTIYF. The V and J genes are TRBV28 and TRBJ1-3; the match to TRBD1 covers 9 bases. CDR3 length: 15 amino acids. V trimming: 6 bases; J trimming: 2 bases; junction bases outside the gene matches: 5. Germline values: CDR1 MDHEN, CDR2 SYDVKM.

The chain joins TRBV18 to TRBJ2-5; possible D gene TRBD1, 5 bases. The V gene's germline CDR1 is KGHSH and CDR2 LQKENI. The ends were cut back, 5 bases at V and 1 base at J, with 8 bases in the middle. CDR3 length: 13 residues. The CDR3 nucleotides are TGTGCCAGCTCAGGCAGGGTCCAAGAGACCCAGTACTTC. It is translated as CASSGRVQETQYF.

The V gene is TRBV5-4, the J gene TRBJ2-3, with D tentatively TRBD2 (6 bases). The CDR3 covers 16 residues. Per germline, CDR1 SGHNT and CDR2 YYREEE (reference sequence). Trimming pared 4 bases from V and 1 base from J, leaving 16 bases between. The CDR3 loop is CASSPGTRPRTDTQYF. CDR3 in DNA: TGTGCCAGCAGCCCCGGGACTCGCCCCCGCACAGATACGCAGTATTTT.

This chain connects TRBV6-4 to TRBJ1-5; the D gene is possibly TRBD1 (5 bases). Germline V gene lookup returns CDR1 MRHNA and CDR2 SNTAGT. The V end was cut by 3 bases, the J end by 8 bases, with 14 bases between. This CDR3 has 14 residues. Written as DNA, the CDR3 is TGTGCCAGCAGTGAGAGACCCTGGGGGGAGCCCCAGCATTTT. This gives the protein CASSERPWGEPQHF.

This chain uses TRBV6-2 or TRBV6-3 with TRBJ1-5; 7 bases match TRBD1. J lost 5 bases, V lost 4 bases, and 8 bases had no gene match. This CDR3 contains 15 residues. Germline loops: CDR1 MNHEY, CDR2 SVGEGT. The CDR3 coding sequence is TGTGCCAGCAGTTCATCAGGGGGGTTTTATCAGCCCCAGCATTTT. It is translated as CASSSSGGFYQPQHF.

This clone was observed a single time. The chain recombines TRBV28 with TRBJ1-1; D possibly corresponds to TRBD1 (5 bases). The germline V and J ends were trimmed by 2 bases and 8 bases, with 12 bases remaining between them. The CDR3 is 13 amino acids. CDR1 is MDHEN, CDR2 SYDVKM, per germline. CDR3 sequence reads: CASSLAGKGEAFF. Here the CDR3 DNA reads TGTGCCAGCAGTTTAGCTGGGAAGGGGGAAGCTTTCTTT.

The CDR3 region has the DNA TGTGCCAGCAGCTTAGGGGCACGGGAAAAACTGTTTTTT. Protein sequence: CASSLGAREKLFF. This rearrangement joins TRBV7-9 to TRBJ1-4; no clear D gene. The V end lost 1 base, the J end lost 8 bases, and 8 bases lay between the germline ends. Germline CDR1 reads SEHNR; CDR2 reads FQNEAQ (reference sequence). The CDR3 is 13 residues long.

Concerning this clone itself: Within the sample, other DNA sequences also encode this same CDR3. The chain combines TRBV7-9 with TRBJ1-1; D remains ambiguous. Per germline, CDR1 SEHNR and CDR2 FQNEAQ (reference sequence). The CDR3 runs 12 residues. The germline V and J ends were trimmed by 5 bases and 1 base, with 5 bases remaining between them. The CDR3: CASSPRNTEAFF. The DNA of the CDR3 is TGTGCCAGCAGCCCCAGGAACACTGAAGCTTTCTTT.